These 18 T cell receptor beta chains originate from one sample sequenced in a study of blood T cell repertoires in COVID-19. The protocol was immunoSEQ multiplex PCR, while the TCRdb copy is restricted to in-frame clones and leaves out a portion. The data show 140,000 to 150,000 clones, with approximately 80% seen just once and over 10% held by the top ten. Sequenced: peripheral blood. The receptors were gathered from a man in his fifties or sixties with active or convalescent COVID-19.

The V and J genes are TRBV2 and TRBJ1-6; TRBD1 matches 7 bases. CDR1 is SNHLY, CDR2 FYNNEI, per germline. CDR3 size: 15 residues. Trimming removed 8 bases from V and 6 bases from J; junction bases left unmatched: 10. The CDR3 DNA sequence: TGTGCCAGCTATGTATCGGGACAGTTTAATTCACCCCTCCACTTT. This codes for CASYVSGQFNSPLHF.

This clone was detected only once. This chain uses TRBV4-2 with TRBJ2-2; 7 nucleotides match TRBD1. Germline V gene sequence: CDR1 LGHNA, CDR2 YNFKEQ. V was pared by 4 bases and J by 9 bases, with 8 bases of the junction left unmatched. The length of the CDR3 is 14 residues. The CDR3 loop is CASSPMRGLRELFF. In DNA, the CDR3 is TGTGCCAGCAGCCCGATGAGGGGGCTCAGGGAGCTGTTTTTT.

V is TRBV6-6 and J is TRBJ1-2; no reliable D call. The V gene's germline CDR1 is MNHNY and CDR2 SVGAGI (reference sequence). This CDR3 region has 15 residues. Trimming stripped 2 bases from V and 6 bases from J, with 16 bases between. This CDR3 reads CASSYREVEVHGYTF. Here the CDR3 DNA reads TGTGCCAGCAGTTACCGCGAGGTAGAAGTCCATGGCTACACCTTC.

This clone was picked up one time. The chain joins TRBV5-6 to TRBJ2-1, with D maybe TRBD2 (6 bases). This CDR3 spans 16 amino acids. Germline assignment: CDR1 SGHDT and CDR2 YYEEEE. Trimming pared 3 bases from V and 7 bases from J, leaving 20 bases between. CDR3 sequence: CASSSTGRSRGNEQFF. The CDR3, as DNA: TGTGCCAGCAGCTCGACCGGGAGATCTCGTGGTAATGAGCAGTTCTTC.

The V call is TRBV19, the J call TRBJ1-2; D might be TRBD1 (6 bases). The CDR3 sequence is 14 residues long. Trimming removed 3 bases from V and 3 bases from J, with 11 bases in between. Germline CDR1 reads LNHDA; CDR2 reads SQIVND (reference sequence). The CDR3 region is CASSMNRADYGYTF. CDR3 DNA sequence: TGTGCCAGTAGTATGAACAGGGCGGACTATGGCTACACCTTC. The full variable domain, its missing parts supplied by reference TRBV19 and TRBJ1-2, is DGGITQSPKYLFRKEGQNVTLSCEQNLNHDAMYWYRQDPGQGLRLIYYSQIVNDFQKGDIAEGYSVSREKKESFPLTVTSAQKNPTAFYLCASSMNRADYGYTFGSGTRLTVV.

The CDR3 reads CASSDQGLTNEKLFF. CDR3 sequence (DNA): TGTGCCAGCAGTGACCAGGGACTCACTAATGAAAAACTGTTTTTT. The chain employs TRBV25-1 and TRBJ1-4; possible D gene TRBD1, 5 bases. The CDR3 is 15 amino acids. V was shortened by 3 bases and J by 2 bases, with 10 bases between the two germline ends. CDR1 and CDR2 (germline): MGHDK, SYGVNS.

V and J are TRBV28 and TRBJ1-4; 11 bases are a match to TRBD1. V shed 5 bases and J 10 bases; nucleotides not matched to a gene: 6. The CDR3 extends over 14 amino acids. Germline CDR1 reads MDHEN; CDR2 reads SYDVKM. The CDR3 sequence is CASSLGQGDGKLFF. DNA of the CDR3: TGTGCCAGCAGTCTGGGACAGGGGGACGGAAAACTGTTTTTT.

This clone has just a few counts. The rearrangement joins TRBV4-2 to TRBJ2-7, with D possibly TRBD1 on 6 matching bases. This CDR3 comprises 15 residues. Germline CDR1 and CDR2: LGHNA and YNFKEQ. Deletions cut 1 base from V and 6 bases from J, with 16 bases between. CDR3 amino acids: CASSQVNREVSEQYF. In DNA form, the CDR3 reads TGTGCCAGCAGCCAAGTGAACAGGGAAGTATCCGAGCAGTACTTC.

The rearrangement uses TRBV11-2 and TRBJ2-3; D is unclear. The CDR3 loop spans 13 amino acids. The V and J ends lost 2 bases and 1 base respectively, with 4 bases between them. The V gene's germline CDR1 is SGHAT and CDR2 FQNNGV. The CDR3 DNA sequence: TGTGCCAGCAGCTTACCTGGCACAGATACGCAGTATTTT. Its translation is CASSLPGTDTQYF.

The chain has TRBV5-1 and TRBJ2-1, with 8 bases identical to TRBD2. V lost 10 bases, J lost 9 bases, and 15 bases stayed unmatched. This CDR3 is 14 amino acids long. Germline CDR1 and CDR2: SGHRS and YFSETQ. The CDR3 sequence: CASRGEQRELEQFF. The CDR3 bases are TGCGCCTCTCGAGGGGAGCAGCGGGAGCTTGAGCAGTTCTTC.

The chain carries TRBV9 and TRBJ1-6, with 7 bases lining up with TRBD1. The CDR3 contains 14 residues. Per the germline V gene, CDR1 is SGDLS and CDR2 is YYNGEE. The junction had 1 base not matched to a gene; V was cut back by 2 bases and J by 5 bases. The CDR3 sequence: CASSVGQNNSPLHF. CDR3 nucleotides: TGTGCCAGCAGCGTGGGACAGAATAATTCACCCCTCCACTTT. Full variable domain (remainder filled in from reference TRBV9 and TRBJ1-6): DSGVTQTPKHLITATGQRVTLRCSPRSGDLSVYWYQQSLDQGLQFLIQYYNGEERAKGNILERFSAQQFPDLHSELNLSSLELGDSALYFCASSVGQNNSPLHFGNGTRLTVT.

This chain connects TRBV7-2 to TRBJ2-7; 7 bases align to TRBD2. With V trimmed by 1 base and J by 7 bases, 7 bases remained unmatched. Germline CDR1 and CDR2: SGHTA and FQGNSA. CDR3 size: 14 residues. CDR3 amino acids: CASSLEGGPGEQYF. The CDR3, as DNA: TGTGCCAGCAGCTTAGAGGGAGGGCCGGGAGAGCAGTACTTC.

J is TRBJ1-2 and V is TRBV28, with 9 bases fitting TRBD1. The CDR3 has 13 residues. The junction had 4 bases not matched to a gene; V was cut back by 10 bases and J by 1 base. From germline, CDR1 is MDHEN and CDR2 SYDVKM. The CDR3 sequence is CAIQGASNYGYTF. The CDR3 DNA follows: TGTGCCATACAGGGGGCGAGTAACTATGGCTACACCTTC.

V gene TRBV28 combines with J gene TRBJ2-5; D possibly corresponds to TRBD1 (6 bases). The length of the CDR3 is 15 residues. Germline lookup yields CDR1 MDHEN and CDR2 SYDVKM. Between the trimmed V and J ends, which lost 7 bases and 0 bases, there was a span of 15 bases. CDR3 DNA sequence: TGTGCCAGCATACCCCTGGGGGCAAACCAAGAGACCCAGTACTTC. Translation: CASIPLGANQETQYF.

The CDR3: CASSHMSAGAGEKLFF. CDR3 nucleotides: TGCGCCAGCAGCCATATGAGTGCGGGGGCAGGGGAAAAACTGTTTTTT. V is TRBV4-3 and J is TRBJ1-4; D possibly corresponds to TRBD1 (6 bases). Deletions cut 3 bases from V and 8 bases from J, with 19 bases between. CDR1 LGHNA and CDR2 YSLEER come from the germline V gene. CDR3 length equals 16 residues.

A note on this clone: Other DNA sequences in this sample translate to the same CDR3. This chain links TRBV19 with TRBJ2-1, with D perhaps matching TRBD1 (5 bases). The germline V gene has CDR1 LNHDA and CDR2 SQIVND (reference sequence). With 7 bases removed from V and 3 bases from J, the gap between germline ends came to 10 bases. CDR3 length equals 13 residues. The CDR3 loop is CASNTGDYNEQFF. In DNA form, the CDR3 reads TGTGCCAGTAACACAGGCGACTACAATGAGCAGTTCTTC.

The chain couples TRBV15 to TRBJ1-3, with no clear D. V lost 7 bases to trimming and J lost 0 bases, with 7 bases between them. The germline V gene encodes CDR1 LNHNV and CDR2 YYDKDF (reference sequence). This CDR3 contains 13 residues. In DNA, the CDR3 is TGTGCCACCATGGGAGGCTCTGGAAACACCATATATTTT. Translated, it gives CATMGGSGNTIYF.

This clone showed up just once. V gene TRBV10-3 combines with J gene TRBJ2-6, with D maybe TRBD2 (6 bases). The germline gives CDR1 ENHRY, CDR2 SYGVKD. The length of the CDR3 is 15 residues. Trimming left V 6 bases short and J 0 bases short, with 9 bases between. The CDR3 here is CAIREGDSGANVLTF. The CDR3 DNA reads TGTGCCATCAGGGAGGGAGACTCTGGGGCCAACGTCCTGACTTTC.